These 23 T cell receptor beta chains originate from one sample sequenced in a study of cytomegalovirus exposure and HLA in healthy donors. Both 60 Vbeta primers and 13 Jbeta primers went into the PCR. This table comes from immunoSEQ multiplex PCR, and its TCRdb copy is limited to in-frame clones, with some not included. This sample yields over 110,000 clones, of which 70% to 85% are seen a single time; approximately 2.4% belongs to the top ten. Sequencing was carried out using PBMCs. All receptors derive from a male donor in good health and CMV-seronegative.

This clone was observed a few times. The V and J genes are TRBV5-1 and TRBJ2-2, with no clear D. V gave up 2 bases and J gave up 5 bases, with 7 bases separating them. The CDR3 runs 13 residues. CDR1 and CDR2 (germline): SGHRS, YFSETQ. The CDR3 nucleotides read TGCGCCAGCAGCTTCCTCGGGACCGGGGAGCTGTTTTTT. Its translation: CASSFLGTGELFF.

This clone was detected only a few times. The gene calls are TRBV19 and TRBJ2-7; 13 nucleotides line up with TRBD2. CDR1 and CDR2 (germline): LNHDA, SQIVND (reference sequence). This CDR3 has 17 residues. J gave up 5 bases and V 6 bases, and 13 bases lay outside the gene matches. CDR3 nucleotide sequence: TGTGCCAGTAGCCCGGGACTAGCGGGGACTACCTACCACGAGCAGTACTTC. This translates into CASSPGLAGTTYHEQYF.

The J gene is TRBJ2-2, the V gene TRBV19; D ambiguous. Trimming removed 11 bases at V and 5 bases at J, with 18 bases between. This CDR3 has 14 residues. The germline CDR1 and CDR2 sequences are LNHDA and SQIVND (reference sequence). CDR3 residues: CASNRDLQTGELFF. The CDR3 nucleotides read TGTGCCTCAAACCGAGATTTACAGACCGGGGAGCTGTTTTTT.

The CDR3 DNA is TGTGCCAGCAGCTTGCGTGCGGAGGAGACTAATCACAAGCAAGAGACCCAGTACTTC. It codes for CASSLRAEETNHKQETQYF. The chain links TRBV5-4 to TRBJ2-5; tentatively, D is TRBD2 (5 bases). The CDR3 spans 19 residues. The V gene lost 1 base and the J gene lost 2 bases, with 24 bases spanning the gap. The germline gives CDR1 SGHNT, CDR2 YYREEE (reference sequence).

This clone occurred a few times. The chain employs TRBV6-5 and TRBJ2-5, with TRBD2 identical over 8 bases. CDR3 length: 15 amino acids. The J segment lost 3 bases and the V segment lost 4 bases, leaving 7 bases of the junction unmatched. CDR1 and CDR2 (germline): MNHEY, SVGAGI. The CDR3 sequence is CASSWAGRGEETQYF. In DNA form, the CDR3 reads TGTGCCAGCAGTTGGGCGGGGCGGGGGGAAGAGACCCAGTACTTC.

The chain carries TRBV9 and TRBJ2-6, with D perhaps TRBD1 (6 bases). The V gene's germline CDR1 is SGDLS and CDR2 YYNGEE. The CDR3 is made up of 22 amino acids. With 0 bases removed from V and 0 bases from J, the gap between germline ends came to 25 bases. The CDR3 DNA sequence: TGTGCCAGCAGCGTAGTTGCCCAGATTATAGGGCAGGGGACCTCTGGGGCCAACGTCCTGACTTTC. This sequence encodes CASSVVAQIIGQGTSGANVLTF.

The chain couples TRBV5-1 to TRBJ2-7; a possible D gene is TRBD1 (7 bases). The CDR3 totals 16 residues. Germline assignment: CDR1 SGHRS and CDR2 YFSETQ. Deletions cut 4 bases from V and 0 bases from J, with 17 bases between. CDR3 loop: CASSPSRGRSSYEQYF. The CDR3 DNA follows: TGCGCCAGCAGCCCCTCCAGGGGGAGGAGCTCCTACGAGCAGTACTTC.

The V and J genes are TRBV10-3 and TRBJ1-2, with a weak D call TRBD1 (5 bases). CDR3 length: 14 amino acids. CDR1 is ENHRY, CDR2 SYGVKD, per germline. V lost 6 bases and J 3 bases, leaving 14 bases between the germline ends. The CDR3 region is CAIRPLTEDYGYTF. CDR3 coding DNA: TGTGCCATCAGACCCTTGACAGAAGACTATGGCTACACCTTC.

V gene TRBV30 combines with J gene TRBJ2-3; possible D gene TRBD2, 5 bases. The CDR3 has 14 amino acids. Germline lookup yields CDR1 GTSNPN and CDR2 SVGIG (reference sequence). V was cut by 0 bases and J by 7 bases, with 14 bases left in between. The CDR3 spells CAWSVSGGSNTQYF. CDR3 DNA sequence: TGTGCCTGGAGTGTAAGTGGAGGTTCCAATACGCAGTATTTT. The variable domain in full, with the rest retrieved from reference TRBV30 and TRBJ2-3, is SQTIHQWPATLVQPVGSPLSLECTVEGTSNPNLYWYRQAAGRGLQLLFYSVGIGQISSEVPQNLSASRPQDRQFILSSKKLLLSDSGFYLCAWSVSGGSNTQYFGPGTRLTVL.

This clone was seen a single time. The DNA of the CDR3 is TGTGCCAGCAGCCCCGGACTAGCGGGAGGTGAGACCCAGTACTTC. Its translation: CASSPGLAGGETQYF. J is TRBJ2-5 and V is TRBV7-8, with 14 nucleotides matching TRBD2. Germline V gene data show CDR1 as SGHVS and CDR2 as FQNEAQ. With V trimmed by 5 bases and J by 5 bases, 4 bases remained unmatched. The CDR3 contains 15 residues.

This clone was seen just once. The J gene is TRBJ2-7, the V gene TRBV2; tentative D call: TRBD2 (6 bases). This CDR3 comprises 10 residues. From germline, CDR1 is SNHLY and CDR2 FYNNEI. V lost 6 bases and J 6 bases, leaving 6 bases between the germline ends. The chain's CDR3 is CASREGEQYF. CDR3 nucleotides: TGTGCCAGCAGGGAGGGCGAGCAGTACTTC.

Comments on this clone: Other DNA sequences in the same sample also yield this CDR3. The rearrangement uses TRBV19 and TRBJ2-7, with 10 bases lining up with TRBD2. Trimming took 5 bases from V and 3 from J; bases not matched to a gene: 4. The germline CDR1 and CDR2 sequences are LNHDA and SQIVND (reference sequence). The CDR3 sequence is 14 residues long. CDR3 region: CASSEAGGGYEQYF. For the CDR3, the DNA is TGTGCCAGTAGTGAAGCGGGAGGGGGCTACGAGCAGTACTTC.

The chain carries TRBV12-2 and TRBJ2-1; TRBD2, as called in the table, went unchecked against the DNA. TRBV12-2 is reported as a pseudogene. The CDR3 contains 17 residues. This CDR3 reads CASRLARWEISHNEQFF. The CDR3 DNA is TGTGCAAGTCGCTTAGCGCGGTGGGAGATTAGTCACAATGAGCAGTTCTTC.

The chain uses TRBV4-2 and TRBJ2-1; 14 nucleotides line up with TRBD2. The CDR3 covers 17 residues. Unmatched junction bases numbered 16, after V lost 5 bases and J lost 13 bases. Germline CDR1 LGHNA, CDR2 YNFKEQ. The CDR3 reads CASSTQLTGLAGEDQFF. DNA for the CDR3: TGTGCCAGCAGCACCCAACTGACGGGACTAGCGGGAGAAGATCAGTTCTTC.

The CDR3 spells CASSLVPGIGNQPQHF. The CDR3 nucleotides read TGTGCCAGCAGCTTAGTCCCGGGTATTGGCAATCAGCCCCAGCATTTT. The V call is TRBV7-8, the J call TRBJ1-5; no firm D call. Trimming left V 1 base short and J 2 bases short, with 12 bases between. The CDR3 runs to 16 residues. CDR1 is SGHVS, CDR2 FQNEAQ, per germline.

V usage is TRBV18 and J usage is TRBJ2-5; D not resolved. Between the trimmed V and J ends, which lost 3 bases and 2 bases, there was a span of 13 bases. CDR1 is KGHSH, CDR2 LQKENI, per germline. This CDR3 is 15 amino acids long. The CDR3 DNA follows: TGTGCCAGCTCACCTACGCCCCACAGTCAAGAGACCCAGTACTTC. Protein product: CASSPTPHSQETQYF.

This clone came up a few times. This sequence joins TRBV4-3 and TRBJ1-3; D is uncertain. Deletions cut 5 bases from V and 4 bases from J, with 15 bases between. CDR1 is LGHNA and CDR2 is YSLEER in the germline V gene. CDR3 size: 15 residues. The CDR3 reads CASSSLTGSGNTIYF. In nucleotides, the CDR3 is TGCGCCAGCAGCTCTCTAACTGGTAGCGGAAACACCATATATTTT.

This clone occurred a few times. The chain couples TRBV14 to TRBJ1-4; the D gene is possibly TRBD1 (5 bases). Germline lookup yields CDR1 SGHDN and CDR2 FVKESK. V lost 4 bases and J 5 bases, leaving 8 bases between the germline ends. The CDR3 totals 13 residues. The CDR3 sequence: CASSRGGNEKLFF. The CDR3 nucleotides read TGTGCCAGCAGCCGGGGCGGAAATGAAAAACTGTTTTTT.

The V gene is TRBV2, the J gene TRBJ2-1, with TRBD2 matching over 7 bases. CDR1 SNHLY and CDR2 FYNNEI come from the germline V gene. This CDR3 region has 15 residues. Losses at the gene ends were 4 bases for V and 0 bases for J; bases not matched to a gene: 3. DNA for the CDR3: TGTGCCAGCAGTGGGGGAGGGCCCTCCTACAATGAGCAGTTCTTC. Its translation: CASSGGGPSYNEQFF.

The rearrangement links TRBV5-5 to TRBJ2-3; a possible D gene is TRBD2 (5 bases). Trimming left V 2 bases short and J 4 bases short, with 11 bases between. The CDR3 loop spans 14 amino acids. Looked up from germline, CDR1 is SGHKS and CDR2 is YYEKEE (reference sequence). Here the CDR3 reads CASSFRGWADTQYF. The CDR3 DNA reads TGTGCCAGCAGCTTTCGGGGATGGGCAGATACGCAGTATTTT.

The chain couples TRBV13 to TRBJ2-1, with 7 bases that match TRBD2. There are 16 residues in the CDR3. Germline V gives CDR1 PRHDT, CDR2 FYEKMQ (reference sequence). V dropped 5 bases and J dropped 7; count of bases not matched to a gene: 14. This chain's CDR3 is CASSPGWGGEKNEQFF. The CDR3 DNA reads as TGTGCCAGCAGCCCGGGTTGGGGGGGAGAGAAAAATGAGCAGTTCTTC. The full variable domain, in which reference TRBV13 and TRBJ2-1 provide the parts outside the CDR3, is AAGVIQSPRHLIKEKRETATLKCYPIPRHDTVYWYQQGPGQDPQFLISFYEKMQSDKGSIPDRFSAQQFSDYHSELNMSSLELGDSALYFCASSPGWGGEKNEQFFGPGTRLTVL.

The chain joins TRBV10-1 to TRBJ2-3; D is perhaps TRBD1 (5 bases). Trimming stripped 11 bases from V and 3 bases from J, with 12 bases between. There are 12 residues in the CDR3. Germline CDR1 is WNHNN and CDR2 is SYGVQD (reference sequence). The CDR3, as DNA: TGCGCCCTCGGAAGACAGACAGATACGCAGTATTTT. This codes for CALGRQTDTQYF.

CDR3: CASSSQGQGYEQYF. CDR3 nucleotide sequence: TGCGCCAGCAGCTCCCAGGGACAGGGGTACGAGCAGTACTTC. The chain joins TRBV5-1 to TRBJ2-7; TRBD1 matches 10 bases. Germline V gene data show CDR1 as SGHRS and CDR2 as YFSETQ. The CDR3 runs 14 residues. The junction had 4 bases not matched to a gene; V was cut back by 3 bases and J by 4 bases.